This T cell receptor beta chain stems from a study of shared clonotypes between healthy human individuals. Whole-study findings and limits: In a handful of donors, around 4.8% of naive CD4 clonotypes appeared in common.

The naive CD8 subset, CD45RO-negative cells positively selected for CCR7, excluded terminally differentiated effector memory CD45RA+ cells. V was cut by 3 bases and J by 4 bases, with 7 bases left in between. The CDR3 runs 13 residues. Germline lookup yields CDR1 SGHRS and CDR2 YFSETQ. Regarding this clone: The antigen is undetermined.

For sorted subsets, 150 to 200 ng DNA per replicate equaled some 27,000 T cell genomes. Assay used: immunoSEQ multiplex PCR; TCRdb lists only in-frame clones, some missing. The sample has 2 million to 2.5 million clones, roughly 95% seen once. The TCR was taken from a man in his late teens or twenties in good health. Material for sequencing was naive CD8+ T cells sorted from blood. V is TRBV5-1 and J is TRBJ1-4; D remains unclear. In DNA, the CDR3 is TGCGCCAGCAGCTCCCCGGGTAATGAAAAACTGTTTTTT. As protein: CASSSPGNEKLFF.